This T cell receptor beta chain comes out of a study of regulatory T cells in long-lasting Graves disease. Both iRepertoire HTBI primers and Arm-PCR of CDR3 regions were used to build the TCR beta libraries. TCRdb re-derived calls from the multiplex PCR reads in MiXCR, one entry per CDR3 protein. Of 310,000 or so distinct CDR3 sequences in the sample, around 20% were seen once. The germline V gene has CDR1 SEHNR and CDR2 FQNEAQ (reference sequence). This CDR3 comprises 15 residues. V was pared by 4 bases and J by 0 bases, with 13 bases between. Findings of the study overall: Persistent disease showed a preference for TRBV28, TRBJ1-2 and TRBJ2-5.

Comment on this clonotype: The antigen is not known.

Time point specified: persistent/refractory GD, antithyroid drugs over 5 years with positive TRAb. From PBMCs, RNA was extracted and then used to make the TCR library. This receptor was identified in a female donor with Graves disease. Specimen: peripheral blood mononuclear cells (PBMCs), collected when the disease was refractory, from a patient treated with antithyroid drugs. V usage is TRBV7-9 and J usage is TRBJ2-7, with D possibly TRBD1 on 6 matching bases. The CDR3 sequence is CASSYYRVPSYEQYF. The CDR3 coding sequence is TGTGCCAGCAGCTACTACAGGGTACCCTCCTACGAGCAGTACTTC.